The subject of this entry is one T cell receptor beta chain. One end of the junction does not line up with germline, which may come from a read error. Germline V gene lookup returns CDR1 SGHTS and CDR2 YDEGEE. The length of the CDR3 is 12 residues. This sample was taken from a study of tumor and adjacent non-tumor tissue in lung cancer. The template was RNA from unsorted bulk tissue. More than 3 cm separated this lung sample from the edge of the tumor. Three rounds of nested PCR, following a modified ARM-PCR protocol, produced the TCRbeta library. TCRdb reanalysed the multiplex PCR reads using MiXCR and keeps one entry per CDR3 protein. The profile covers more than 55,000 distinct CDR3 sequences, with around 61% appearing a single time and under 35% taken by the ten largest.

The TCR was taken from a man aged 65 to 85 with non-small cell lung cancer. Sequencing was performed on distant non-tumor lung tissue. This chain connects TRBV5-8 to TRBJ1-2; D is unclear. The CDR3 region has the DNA TGTACTAGCAGCTTAGAGGGCTATGGCTACAGCTTC. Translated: CTSSLEGYGYSF.